The T cell receptor (beta chain) described here comes from a study of tumor-infiltrating lymphocytes in primary liver carcinoma. Co-extracted RNA and DNA came from approximately 20-30 mg of unsorted bulk tissue. Starting from approximately 0.45 ug of total RNA, TCR beta cDNA was produced with a primer in the constant region. Libraries for TCR beta were built through three nested multiplex PCR rounds, which together made up a slightly modified ARM-PCR procedure. Researchers ran the first two PCR rounds for approximately 9 cycles each with TRBV1-TRBV30 forward primers and a C-beta reverse primer. TCRdb itself ran the multiplex PCR reads through MiXCR, one entry per CDR3 protein. The table lists tens of thousands of distinct CDR3 sequences, approximately 80% of them singletons. The CDR3 runs to 14 residues. V was pared by 2 bases and J by 3 bases, with 10 bases between.

Material: liver tumor tissue from sampling region 5. As for subset: tumor region T5, tumor centre. This receptor was obtained from a man aged 40-55 years with primary liver carcinoma and hepatitis B virus infection. This rearrangement joins TRBV12-3 or TRBV12-4 to TRBJ1-1, with no clear D. CDR3 residues: CASSLLPEDTEAFF. In DNA form, the CDR3 reads TGTGCCAGCAGTTTACTACCAGAGGACACTGAAGCTTTCTTT.